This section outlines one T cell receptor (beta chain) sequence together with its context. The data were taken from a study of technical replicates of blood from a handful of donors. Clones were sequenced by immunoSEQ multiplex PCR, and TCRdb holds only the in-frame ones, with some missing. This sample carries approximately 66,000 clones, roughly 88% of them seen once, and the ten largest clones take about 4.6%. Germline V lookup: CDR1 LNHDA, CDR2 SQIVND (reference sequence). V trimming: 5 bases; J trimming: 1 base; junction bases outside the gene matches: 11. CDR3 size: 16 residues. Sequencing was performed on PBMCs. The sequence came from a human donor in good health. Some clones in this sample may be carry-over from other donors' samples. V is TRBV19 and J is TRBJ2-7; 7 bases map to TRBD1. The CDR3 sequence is CASSPEHRGQSYEQYF. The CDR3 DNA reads TGTGCCAGTAGTCCGGAGCACAGGGGACAATCCTACGAGCAGTACTTC.